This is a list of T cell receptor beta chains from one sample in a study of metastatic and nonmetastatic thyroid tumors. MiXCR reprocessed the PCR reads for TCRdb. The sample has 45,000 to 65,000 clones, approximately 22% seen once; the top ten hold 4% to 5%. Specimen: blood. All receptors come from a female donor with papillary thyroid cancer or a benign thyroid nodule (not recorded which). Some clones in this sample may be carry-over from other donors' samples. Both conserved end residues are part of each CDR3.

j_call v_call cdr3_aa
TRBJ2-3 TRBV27 CASRLRASGISTDTQYF
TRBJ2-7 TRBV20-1 CSASASGSSYEQYF
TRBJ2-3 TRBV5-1 CASSLLSVLDSDTQYF
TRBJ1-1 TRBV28 CASTPRGRTEAFF
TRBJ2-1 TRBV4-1 CASSQAFRGQGHEQFF
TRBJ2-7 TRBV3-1 CASSPRTVTYEQYF
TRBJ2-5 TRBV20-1 CSAPQGAQETQYF
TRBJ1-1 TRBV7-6 CASSLAGGGTEAFF
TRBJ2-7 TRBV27 CASSWTGSSYEQYF
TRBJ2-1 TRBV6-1 CASSGGLAGGREQFF
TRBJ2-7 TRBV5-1 CDCSLGGMCYEQYF
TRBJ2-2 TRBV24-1 CATSLTGVTGELFF
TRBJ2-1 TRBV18 CASSPRDRDNEQFF
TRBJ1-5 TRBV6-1 CASSPDRGSNQPQHF
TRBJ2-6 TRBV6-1 CASSELQVTVANVLTF
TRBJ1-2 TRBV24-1 CATSDLNRGGVYTF
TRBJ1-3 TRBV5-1 CASSLVGVRFGNTIYF
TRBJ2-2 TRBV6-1 CASTQPRQGPTGELFF
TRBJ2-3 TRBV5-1 CASSLGLAGVIDTQYF
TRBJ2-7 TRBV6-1 CASRMGGADYEQYF
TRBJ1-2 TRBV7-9 CASQEDRGLGYTF
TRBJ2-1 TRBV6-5 CASSYSGTETYNEQFF
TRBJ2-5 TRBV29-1 CSVEWDLQETQYF
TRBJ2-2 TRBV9 CASSVGLKWELFF
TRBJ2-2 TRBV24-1 CATSELQGRTGELFF
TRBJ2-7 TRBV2 CASRVRDSSYEQYF
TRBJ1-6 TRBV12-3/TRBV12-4 CASRGSESPLHF
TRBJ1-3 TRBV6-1 CASSEWNYSGNTIYF
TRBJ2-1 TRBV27 CASSQFSSYNEQFF
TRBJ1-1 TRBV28 CASLLRNSGTEAFF
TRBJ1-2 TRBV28 CASIRTGAYVYTF
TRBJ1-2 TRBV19 CASSIDGNNYGYTF
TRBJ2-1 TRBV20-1 CSAPGGGMSYNEQFF
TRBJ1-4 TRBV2 CASGLGEKLFF
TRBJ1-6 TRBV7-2 CASTALQGNSPLHF
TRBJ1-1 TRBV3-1 CASSAGTGKMNTEAFF
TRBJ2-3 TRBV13 CASSLGVPGLAGGRGDTQYF
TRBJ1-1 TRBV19 CASSISCDTEAFF
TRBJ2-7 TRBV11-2 CASSSIRTIGLSRVYEQYF
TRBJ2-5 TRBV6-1 CASSPRTGAETQYF
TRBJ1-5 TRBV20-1 CSARGGGTGGARGNQPQHF
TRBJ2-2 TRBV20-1 CSATLPEYTGELFF
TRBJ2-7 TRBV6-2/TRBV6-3 CASSYSGDCHYEQYF
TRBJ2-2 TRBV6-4 CASSDLGGLAARNTGELFF
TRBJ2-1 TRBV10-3 CAVSVIGTNEQFF
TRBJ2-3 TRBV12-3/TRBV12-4 CASSLGWLVKTGSMDTQYF